These 18 T cell receptor beta chains share one sample of origin, sequenced in a study of blood T cell repertoires in COVID-19. Profiled with immunoSEQ multiplex PCR; TCRdb holds only in-frame clones, not every one. The table lists 300,000 to 350,000 clones, more than 80% of them singletons. Material: peripheral blood. These receptors were obtained from a woman aged 30 to 39 with COVID-19, enrolled during active disease.

The chain employs TRBV3-1 (or the pseudogene TRBV3-2) and TRBJ2-3; TRBD2 agrees at 7 bases. V dropped 5 bases and J dropped 9; count of bases not matched to a gene: 11. CDR3 length: 14 residues. CDR1 and CDR2 (germline): LGHDT, YNNKEL (reference sequence). DNA for the CDR3: TGTGCCAGCAGCACAAGTTCACGGGGAGGGACGCAGTATTTT. Amino acids: CASSTSSRGGTQYF.

This chain connects TRBV10-2 to TRBJ1-1; D uncertain. This CDR3 spans 12 amino acids. Germline V CDR1 and CDR2: WSHSY, SAAADI. Trimming removed 4 bases from V and 4 bases from J, with 7 bases in between. In DNA form, the CDR3 reads TGCGCCAGCAGTGCGGTGTCCACTGAAGCTTTCTTT. Translation gives CASSAVSTEAFF.

This chain joins TRBV9 and TRBJ2-7, with 8 bases identical to TRBD2. This CDR3 has 14 amino acids. CDR1 and CDR2 from the germline V gene are SGDLS and YYNGEE. V dropped 0 bases and J dropped 6; count of bases not matched to a gene: 5. The CDR3 nucleotides are TGTGCCAGCAGCGTAGCGAGCGGGAGCGGCGAGCAGTACTTC. Protein sequence: CASSVASGSGEQYF.

The J gene is TRBJ2-7, the V gene TRBV10-1, with 7 bases lining up with TRBD2. CDR1 is WNHNN, CDR2 SYGVQD, per germline (reference sequence). Trimming at V came to 1 base and at J to 1 base, leaving 7 bases not matched to a gene. The CDR3 length is 16 residues. CDR3 in amino acids: CASSEWGGDPSYEQYF. Written as DNA, the CDR3 is TGCGCCAGCAGTGAGTGGGGGGGGGACCCATCCTACGAGCAGTACTTC.

The V call is TRBV2, the J call TRBJ1-1; 8 bases are shared with TRBD1. Germline values: CDR1 SNHLY, CDR2 FYNNEI. This CDR3 contains 15 residues. V shed 5 bases and J 2 bases; nucleotides not matched to a gene: 7. For the CDR3, the DNA is TGTGCCAGCAGTACGCGACAGGGGATAAACACTGAAGCTTTCTTT. It codes for CASSTRQGINTEAFF.

This clone was counted between two and nine times. CDR3 residues: CASSLEAGQTPNTEAFF. DNA of the CDR3: TGCGCCAGCAGCTTGGAGGCGGGACAGACACCGAACACTGAAGCTTTCTTT. This chain links TRBV5-1 with TRBJ1-1, with TRBD1 matching 7 bases. The germline gives CDR1 SGHRS, CDR2 YFSETQ. The CDR3 covers 17 residues. V trimming: 0 bases; J trimming: 1 base; junction bases outside the gene matches: 9.

This clone was seen a single time. The V call is TRBV4-1, the J call TRBJ1-1, with D perhaps TRBD1 (6 bases). The V end lost 3 bases, the J end lost 4 bases, and 15 bases lay between the germline ends. Germline V gene lookup returns CDR1 MGHRA and CDR2 YSYEKL. The CDR3 consists of 15 residues. CDR3 nucleotides: TGCGCCAGCAGCCAGAGGGGGGGGGTAGGCACTGAAGCTTTCTTT. This translates into CASSQRGGVGTEAFF.

The chain recombines TRBV5-4 with TRBJ2-5; no firm D call. Trimming pared 4 bases from V and 2 bases from J, leaving 9 bases between. CDR3 size: 13 residues. The germline gives CDR1 SGHNT, CDR2 YYREEE (reference sequence). CDR3 in amino acids: CASSRENQETQYF. CDR3 bases: TGTGCCAGCAGCCGAGAGAATCAAGAGACCCAGTACTTC. The full variable domain, its missing parts supplied by reference TRBV5-4 and TRBJ2-5, is ETGVTQSPTHLIKTRGQQVTLRCSSQSGHNTVSWYQQALGQGPQFIFQYYREEENGRGNFPPRFSGLQFPNYSSELNVNALELDDSALYLCASSRENQETQYFGPGTRLLVL.

The J gene is TRBJ1-5, the V gene TRBV28; no definite D call. The length of the CDR3 is 14 residues. V shed 7 bases and J shed 4 bases, with 14 bases lying between them. The germline CDR1 and CDR2 sequences are MDHEN and SYDVKM. This CDR3 reads CASTPPGYNQPQHF. CDR3 coding DNA: TGTGCCAGCACCCCTCCGGGGTATAATCAGCCCCAGCATTTT.

This chain uses TRBV6-5 with TRBJ2-4; D may be TRBD1 (6 bases). There are 16 residues in the CDR3. Trimming removed 4 bases at V and 0 bases at J, with 13 bases between. Per the germline V gene, CDR1 is MNHEY and CDR2 is SVGAGI. The DNA for the CDR3 is TGTGCCAGCAGTTCTGGGACACGACTAGCCAAAAACATTCAGTACTTC. This translates into CASSSGTRLAKNIQYF.

The chain links TRBV18 to TRBJ2-1, with 14 positions matching TRBD2. CDR1 and CDR2 (germline): KGHSH, LQKENI. The CDR3 consists of 14 residues. The junction had 8 bases not matched to a gene; V was cut back by 6 bases and J by 13 bases. CDR3 protein: CASSLGTSGSIQFF. The CDR3 coding sequence is TGTGCCAGCTCCCTCGGGACTAGCGGGAGTATTCAGTTCTTC.

The chain carries TRBV6-5 and TRBJ1-5; a possible D gene is TRBD1 (5 bases). The V end lost 4 bases, the J end lost 4 bases, and 11 bases lay between the germline ends. The CDR3 is made up of 14 amino acids. Per the germline V gene, CDR1 is MNHEY and CDR2 is SVGAGI. As DNA, the CDR3 is TGTGCCAGCAGTTCCGGGGGAGGGAATCAGCCCCAGCATTTT. This translates into CASSSGGGNQPQHF.

This clone was recorded a few times. The chain links TRBV5-8 to TRBJ2-5; D is uncertain. The CDR3 is made up of 11 amino acids. Germline V gene data show CDR1 as SGHTS and CDR2 as YDEGEE. Trimming cost V 2 bases and J 4 bases, with 3 bases left between them. The CDR3 is CASSLLETQYF. CDR3 in DNA: TGTGCCAGCAGCTTACTAGAGACCCAGTACTTC.

This clone was seen only once. The chain recombines TRBV18 with TRBJ2-2; TRBD2 is a possible D gene (5 bases). This CDR3 comprises 15 residues. With 3 bases removed from V and 2 bases from J, the gap between germline ends came to 10 bases. Germline loops: CDR1 KGHSH, CDR2 LQKENI. CDR3 amino acids: CASSPTGYNTGELFF. The CDR3 DNA reads TGTGCCAGCTCACCGACGGGATATAACACCGGGGAGCTGTTTTTT.

The chain recombines TRBV29-1 with TRBJ2-3, with 8 nucleotides matching TRBD2. This CDR3 spans 14 amino acids. Per the germline V gene, CDR1 is SQVTM and CDR2 is ANQGSEA. V was pared by 4 bases and J by 2 bases, with 5 bases of the junction left unmatched. The CDR3 spells CSVGTSLTTDTQYF. The CDR3 DNA reads TGCAGCGTTGGGACTAGCCTTACCACAGATACGCAGTATTTT.

The gene calls are TRBV27 and TRBJ1-1, with 7 positions matching TRBD1. The CDR3 length is 15 residues. The trim removed 4 bases at V and 1 base at J, leaving 6 bases unmatched. Germline lookup yields CDR1 MNHEY and CDR2 SMNVEV (reference sequence). CDR3 residues: CASSSLGQRNTEAFF. Here the CDR3 DNA reads TGTGCCAGCAGTTCCCTGGGACAGAGGAACACTGAAGCTTTCTTT.

This chain links TRBV18 with TRBJ2-1; a possible D gene is TRBD2 (6 bases). CDR3 length: 17 amino acids. The ends were cut back, 1 base at V and 9 bases at J, with 22 bases in the middle. Germline V gene sequence: CDR1 KGHSH, CDR2 LQKENI. The CDR3 region is CASSPRQRDSVGGEQFF. CDR3 sequence (DNA): TGTGCCAGCTCACCACGGCAGAGGGATTCGGTCGGGGGTGAGCAGTTCTTC.

The genes are TRBV6-2 or TRBV6-3 and TRBJ2-3; possible D gene TRBD1, 6 bases. Trimming pared 6 bases from V and 0 bases from J, leaving 16 bases between. This CDR3 is 16 amino acids long. CDR1 and CDR2 from the germline V gene are MNHEY and SVGEGT. The CDR3 sequence is CASSPRDRPSTDTQYF. For the CDR3, the DNA is TGTGCCAGCAGCCCACGAGACAGGCCGAGCACAGATACGCAGTATTTT.